The following is a T cell receptor (beta chain) sequence with its context. Its antigen target is currently unknown. V is cut by 4 bases and J by 9 bases, and the space between the germline ends is 13 bases. Counted from cysteine to phenylalanine, this CDR3 has 14 amino acids. The DNA shown is the 42-base CDR3, in frame from base 1. The germline V gene (reference sequence) specifies SEHNR as CDR1 and FQNEAQ as CDR2. The method behind the library was the immunoSEQ multiplex PCR assay. For the multiplex PCR, a mixture combining 60 forward primers for TCR Vbeta segments and 13 reverse primers for TCR Jbeta segments was used. A multiplex PCR assay on genomic DNA amplified the CDR3 region of rearranged TCR beta genes. The amplified TCR beta libraries were sequenced on the Illumina HiSeq System as 87-base-pair reads. As for the authors' bioinformatics: In a later analysis, 80 million or so unique TCR beta chains were counted across the roughly 700 repertoires, and roughly 11 million of these chains were shared by at least two donors. A nearest-neighbor algorithm error-corrected the raw reads and collapsed the reads into unique sequences, merging closely related sequences to remove PCR and sequencing errors. CDR3 sequences were aligned to IMGT reference sequences to assign V, D and J gene segments. For a sequence to be retained, a match of at least six nucleotides was required to both a V gene segment and a J gene segment. Rearrangements were classified as productive when the CDR3 lacked stop codons and remained in frame with V and J, and all other rearrangements were classified as non-productive. Following IMGT convention, CDR3 was defined as the stretch from the second conserved V-encoded cysteine up to the conserved J-encoded phenylalanine. The earlier analysis of about 590 of the donors excluded sequences that lacked an unambiguous match to a single V gene segment. In an earlier analysis of a few hundred of the donors, a V segment was called functional when productive rearrangements were above 56.7%, and segregating when the standard deviation between donors exceeded 5%. A statistical classification framework was developed to diagnose cytomegalovirus status using the catalog of TCR beta chain sequences. A later analysis assigned V and J genes by comparing TCR nucleotide sequences with IMGT/GENE-DB human TR gene sequences. Using the TCRdist pipeline, a later analysis assigned CDR3 sequences along with most-parsimonious VDJ recombination scenarios. In a later analysis, each TCR beta chain was defined by its CDR3 amino acid sequence together with its V-gene family, and reads without a unique V-gene family were excluded. To address suspected cross-contamination and a sequencing artifact, a later analysis removed over 500 highly shared, low-generation-probability nucleotide sequences. For each public chain, a later analysis derived a clonal expansion index from normalized ranks of inferred template counts within each repertoire. In a later analysis, generation probabilities were computed with a VDJ recombination model fitted to out-of-frame rearrangements, and the resulting probabilities were checked against IGoR. Hypergeometric tests were used in a later analysis to score TCR-TCR, TCR-HLA and TCR-CMV co-occurrence, with a repertoire-size bias correction applied to the TCR pairs. In a later analysis, false discovery rates were estimated by permuting HLA or CMV assignments 20 times. In a later analysis, co-occurring TCRs were grouped using DBSCAN, and TCRdist sequence similarity was added for clustering within HLA-allele-positive subsets. Co-occurrence clustering excluded repertoires with fewer than 30,000 or more than 120,000 public chains, plus five with anomalous nucleotide sharing. TCRdb carries this immuneACCESS record with in-frame sequences only. Its versions omit some clonotypes, under half of them owing to an unresolved V gene in the studies checked, with the rest unexplained. V, J and clone size are those of that table, while D and trimming were read from the DNA. The table for this sample shows 150,000 or so clones. 1.5% to 2% of the sample lies in the top ten.

The data stem from a study of cytomegalovirus exposure and HLA in healthy donors listed by TCRdb under 2017. General notes on the study: According to an earlier analysis of a few hundred of the donors, some 180 million T cells yielded over 90 million unique TCR beta sequences and around 300 Gb of sequence data. To decide whether each TCR beta V gene segment behaved as functional or pseudogenic, an earlier analysis of approximately 590 of the donors relied on high-throughput TCR beta sequencing. The aim of the study was to test whether cataloging public T cell receptors could identify signatures of past pathogen exposure. Of the approximately 400 genotyped donors, approximately 82% fell in the genetic ancestry cluster associated with self-reported Caucasian donors. On average, about 240,000 unique TCR beta nucleotide sequences were sequenced per donor among a few hundred genotyped donors of the cohort, with roughly a sixth of those sequences being non-productive. Using immunosequencing, the study profiled T cell repertoires from about 620 subjects and related those repertoires to cytomegalovirus serostatus. Five DR-DQ haplotypes were handled as single units for association and clustering, since linkage in the cohort was strong. In a later genetic analysis, genome-wide SNP genotypes for about three fifths of the 666 donors were used, and that subset was treated as a discovery cohort. Besides the first cohort of roughly 700 subjects, a separate validation cohort made up of roughly 120 different subjects was used. In the later analysis, no new phenotypic data were used to find candidate immune exposures; instead, reliance was placed on TCR beta sequences and their occurrence across donors. To predict cytomegalovirus infection status, the study brought together high-throughput TCR immunosequencing, statistical association of individual TCRs with disease status, and machine learning. Class I and class II HLA loci were covered by the typing at four-digit resolution. Donor age, sex, ethnicity and CMV serostatus were compiled together with the repertoire data. The number of typed donors differed by locus: about 620-630 for A, B, C, DRB1 and DQB1; some 540 for DQA1; around 580 for DPA1; and about 450 for DPB1. In a later analysis, previously published TCR beta repertoires from several hundred donors were re-analyzed and high-resolution HLA genotyping was added so that TCR occurrence patterns could be studied. Approximately 330 gigabases of sequencing data and around 85 million unique TCR sequences made up an early release that covered about 640 HLA-typed donors. Every discovery cohort repertoire had been produced on one sequencing platform. What the study reported, not specific to this receptor: The classifier was reported to diagnose cytomegalovirus status with high specificity and sensitivity in both the original and validation cohorts. A further reported finding was that TCR beta sequences accurately predicted the HLA-A and HLA-B alleles for most subjects in the first cohort. This cohort had only TCR beta chains sequenced, and the lack of alpha or paired-chain data limited which features could be detected. A later analysis associated roughly 17,000 TCR beta sequences with specific HLA alleles at a false discovery rate of 0.05. Because counts were too low, roughly 16 rarely observed V segments, including chromosome 9 orphons, were left out of the earlier analysis of 587 of the donors. In the study, around 150 TCR beta chains were listed as associated with cytomegalovirus. A later analysis found that most CMV-associated TCR beta chains appeared HLA-restricted, with HLA associations seemingly driven largely by CMV exposure. Compared with equally common non-associated chains, HLA-associated TCR beta chains in a later analysis were more clonally expanded and had lower generation probabilities. Because some donors lacked HLA typing at each locus, the association tests relied only on the typed subset. Across donors, most TCR sequences were observed very rarely, whereas some public TCRs were present in many individuals. The authors suggested that the approach could potentially be extended to other disease states and immunological phenotypes. In vitro tests confirmed that a few of the cytomegalovirus-associated TCR beta chains recognize cytomegalovirus antigens. V-gene and J-gene trimming of TCR beta chains was associated with a missense DCLRE1C variant in a later genetic analysis, and the association was replicated in an independent cohort. A group of highly shared sequence variants was considered likely to be a technical artifact of the sequencing pipeline. A later genetic analysis reported fewer N-insertions in productive TCRs among donors in an Asian-associated ancestry cluster than the roughly 700-donor mean. In a later analysis, the rate of TCR association differed among HLA loci, with DRB1 alleles having the most associated TCRs and HLA-C alleles having the fewest. For the cohort, immune exposure information was limited to CMV serostatus. Assigning TCR associations to individual alleles was difficult when HLA alleles, especially DR and DQ, strongly co-occurred. According to a later analysis, parvovirus B19, influenza, CMV and Epstein-Barr virus appeared linked to several top co-occurrence clusters. Linkage disequilibrium might explain the correlated functional status among segregating V segments, but an unknown experimental factor could not be ruled out. The presence/absence analyses assumed that sequencing depth was roughly uniform across donors, and that assumption may not be true. The 87-base-pair reads could not distinguish some IMGT-functional V segments, including TRBV6-2 and TRBV6-3, so those segments were excluded. In an earlier analysis of around 600 of the donors, most TCR beta V segments appeared in productive rearrangements about 87% or about 30% of the time, broadly matching IMGT annotations.

In total, over 600 healthy bone marrow donors made up the cohort. Cohort members were all nominally healthy when sampled, although unrecorded immune exposures were likely present. The donor tested CMV seronegative, placing the donor among the 350 or so seronegative members of the cohort. Each donor provided a peripheral blood sample, and peripheral blood mononuclear cells were used for TCR beta sequencing. The Qiagen DNeasy Blood Extraction Kit was used to extract genomic DNA from the blood cell samples. The sequence derives from a woman aged 45-65 years in good health and CMV-seronegative. Specimen: PBMCs. The rearrangement joined TRBV7-9 to TRBJ1-6; the D gene is possibly TRBD1, with 5 bases matching. Here is the DNA: TGTGCCAGCAGCTCCAGGGTAGATAGTTCACCCCTCCACTTT. Its protein reads: CASSSRVDSSPLHF.